This TCR beta chain derives from a study of blood T cell repertoires in COVID-19. Study summary: Sites across the United States, Italy and Spain contributed samples from acute and convalescent COVID-19. Sample material is recorded as cDNA or gDNA derived from T cells, B-cell-depleted T cells, or PBMCs.

The CDR3 has 18 residues. After removal of 0 bases from V and 2 bases from J, the junction contained 11 bases not matched to a gene. Germline assignment: CDR1 SNHLY and CDR2 FYNNEI. As handled by the study authors: It was from reference gene primer amplification that nucleated cell counts were estimated. Produced via immunoSEQ multiplex PCR; TCRdb's table is partial and in-frame only. Clone size and V and J calls were adopted from that table, with D and trimming inferred from the DNA. The sample lists some 42,000 clones, over 75% occurring once. Source material: peripheral blood. The rearrangement links TRBV2 to TRBJ2-5; 8 positions agree with TRBD2. This TCR came from a man under 40 with active or convalescent COVID-19. The CDR3 loop is CASSEALSGVRGQETQYF. The CDR3 DNA is TGTGCCAGCAGTGAAGCGCTTAGCGGGGTAAGAGGACAAGAGACCCAGTACTTC.